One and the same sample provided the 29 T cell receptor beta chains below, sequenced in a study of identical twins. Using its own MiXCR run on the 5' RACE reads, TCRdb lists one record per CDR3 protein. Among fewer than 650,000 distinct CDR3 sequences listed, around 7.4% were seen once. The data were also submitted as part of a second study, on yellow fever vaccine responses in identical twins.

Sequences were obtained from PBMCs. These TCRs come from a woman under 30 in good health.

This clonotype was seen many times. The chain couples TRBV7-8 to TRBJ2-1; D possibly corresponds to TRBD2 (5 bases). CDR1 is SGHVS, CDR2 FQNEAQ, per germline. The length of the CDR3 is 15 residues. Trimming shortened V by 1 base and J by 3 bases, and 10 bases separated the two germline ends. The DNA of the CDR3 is TGTGCCAGCAGCTTAGTCGGGAACGACTACAATGAGCAGTTCTTC. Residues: CASSLVGNDYNEQFF.

This CDR3 is CASSETTGWNEQYV. The CDR3 nucleotides are TGCGCCAGCAGTGAGACGACAGGGTGGAACGAGCAGTACGTC. The rearrangement links TRBV10-2 to TRBJ2-7; 7 bases fit TRBD1. V gave up 2 bases and J gave up 5 bases; unmatched junction bases: 6. Germline CDR1 and CDR2: WSHSY and SAAADI. The length of the CDR3 is 14 residues.

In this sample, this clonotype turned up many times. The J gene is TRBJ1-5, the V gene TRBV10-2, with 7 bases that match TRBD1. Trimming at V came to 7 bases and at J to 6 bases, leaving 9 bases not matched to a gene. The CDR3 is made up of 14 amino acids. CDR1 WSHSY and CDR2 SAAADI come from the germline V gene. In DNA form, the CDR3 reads TGCGCCAGCAAATCGACAGGGCCAACTCAGCCCCAGCATTTT. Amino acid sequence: CASKSTGPTQPQHF.

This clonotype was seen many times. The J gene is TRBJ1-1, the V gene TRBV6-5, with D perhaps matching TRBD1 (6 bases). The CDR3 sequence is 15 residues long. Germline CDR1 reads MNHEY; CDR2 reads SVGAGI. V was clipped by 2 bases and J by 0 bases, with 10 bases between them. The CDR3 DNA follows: TGTGCCAGCAGTTACGGGGCAGGGGTGAACACTGAAGCTTTCTTT. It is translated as CASSYGAGVNTEAFF.

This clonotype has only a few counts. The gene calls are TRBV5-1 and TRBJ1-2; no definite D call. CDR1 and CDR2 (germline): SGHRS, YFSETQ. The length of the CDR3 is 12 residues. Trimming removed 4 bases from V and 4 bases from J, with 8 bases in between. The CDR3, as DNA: TGCGCCAGCAGCGCCGACACCTATGGCTACACCTTC. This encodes CASSADTYGYTF.

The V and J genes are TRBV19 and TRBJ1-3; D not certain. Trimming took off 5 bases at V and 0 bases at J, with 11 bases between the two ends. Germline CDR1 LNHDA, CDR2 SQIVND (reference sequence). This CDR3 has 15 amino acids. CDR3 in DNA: TGTGCCAGTAGTGTTGGACGTTCCTCTGGAAACACCATATATTTT. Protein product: CASSVGRSSGNTIYF.

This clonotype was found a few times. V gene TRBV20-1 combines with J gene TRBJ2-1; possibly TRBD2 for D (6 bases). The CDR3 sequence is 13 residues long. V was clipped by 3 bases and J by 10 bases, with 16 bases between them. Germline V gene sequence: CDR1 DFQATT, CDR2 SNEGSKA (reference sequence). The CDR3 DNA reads TGCAGTGCTAGCATCGGGACTCCCCAGGAGCAGTTCTTC. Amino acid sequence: CSASIGTPQEQFF.

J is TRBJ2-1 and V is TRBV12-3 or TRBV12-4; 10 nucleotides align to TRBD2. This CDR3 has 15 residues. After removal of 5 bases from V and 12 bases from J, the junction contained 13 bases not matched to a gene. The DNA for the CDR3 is TGTGCCAGCAGTACCAGACAAGGCCCTAGCGGGGGGCAGTTCTTC. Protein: CASSTRQGPSGGQFF.

CDR3 sequence reads: CASSLRTGGDYEQYV. CDR3 nucleotide sequence: TGTGCCAGCAGCTTAAGGACGGGAGGGGACTACGAGCAGTACGTC. This rearrangement joins TRBV11-2 to TRBJ2-7; 8 bases are shared with TRBD2. Germline V lookup: CDR1 SGHAT, CDR2 FQNNGV. V shed 2 bases and J 3 bases; nucleotides not matched to a gene: 6. This CDR3 region has 15 residues.

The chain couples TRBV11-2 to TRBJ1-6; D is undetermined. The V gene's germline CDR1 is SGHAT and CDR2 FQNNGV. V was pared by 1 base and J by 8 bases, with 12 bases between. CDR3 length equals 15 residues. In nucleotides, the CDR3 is TGTGCCAGCAGCTTAGGGGGAGCAAGTGATTCACCCCTCCACTTT. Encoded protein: CASSLGGASDSPLHF.

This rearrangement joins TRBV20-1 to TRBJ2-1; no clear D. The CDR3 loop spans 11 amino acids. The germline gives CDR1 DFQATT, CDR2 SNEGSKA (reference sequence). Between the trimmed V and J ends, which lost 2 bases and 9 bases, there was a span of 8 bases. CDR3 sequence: CSARKSTEQFF. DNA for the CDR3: TGCAGTGCTAGAAAAAGCACTGAGCAGTTCTTC.

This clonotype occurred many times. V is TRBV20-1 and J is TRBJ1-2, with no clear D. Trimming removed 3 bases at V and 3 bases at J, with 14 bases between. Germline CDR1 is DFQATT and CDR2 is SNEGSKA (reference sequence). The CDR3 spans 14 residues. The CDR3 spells CSASSANEDYGYTF. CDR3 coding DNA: TGCAGTGCTAGCTCCGCCAACGAGGACTATGGCTACACCTTC.

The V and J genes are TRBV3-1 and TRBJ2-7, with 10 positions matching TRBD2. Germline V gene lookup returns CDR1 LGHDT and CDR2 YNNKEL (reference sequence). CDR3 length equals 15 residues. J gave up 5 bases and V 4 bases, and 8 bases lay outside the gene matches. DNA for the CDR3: TGTGCCAGCAGCCCTGGAGGACTAGCGGCCAACGAGCAGTACTTC. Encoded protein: CASSPGGLAANEQYF.

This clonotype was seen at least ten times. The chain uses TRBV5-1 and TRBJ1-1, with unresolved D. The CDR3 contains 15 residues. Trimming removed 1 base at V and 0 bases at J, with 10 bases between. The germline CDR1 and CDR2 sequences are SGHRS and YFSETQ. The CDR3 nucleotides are TGCGCCAGCAGCTTGTCAGGAGTGGTGAACACTGAAGCTTTCTTT. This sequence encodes CASSLSGVVNTEAFF.

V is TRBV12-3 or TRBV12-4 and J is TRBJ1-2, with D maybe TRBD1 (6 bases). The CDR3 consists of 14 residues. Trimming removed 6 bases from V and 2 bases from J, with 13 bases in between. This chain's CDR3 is CASRATGKNYGYTF. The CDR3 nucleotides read TGTGCCAGCAGGGCCACAGGGAAAAACTATGGCTACACCTTC.

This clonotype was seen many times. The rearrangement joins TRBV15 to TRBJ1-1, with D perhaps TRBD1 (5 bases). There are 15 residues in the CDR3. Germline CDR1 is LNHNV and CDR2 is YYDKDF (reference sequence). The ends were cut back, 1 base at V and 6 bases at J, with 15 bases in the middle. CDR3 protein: CATSRGDSSGSEAFF. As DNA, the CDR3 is TGTGCCACCAGCAGAGGTGACAGTTCGGGTTCTGAAGCTTTCTTT.

CDR3 region: CASSVGLEKPYEQYF. The CDR3 nucleotides read TGTGCCAGCAGTGTAGGCCTGGAGAAGCCCTACGAGCAGTACTTC. The genes are TRBV27 and TRBJ2-7; D call uncertain. Germline V lookup: CDR1 MNHEY, CDR2 SMNVEV (reference sequence). The CDR3 totals 15 residues. Trimming removed 5 bases at V and 2 bases at J, with 16 bases between.

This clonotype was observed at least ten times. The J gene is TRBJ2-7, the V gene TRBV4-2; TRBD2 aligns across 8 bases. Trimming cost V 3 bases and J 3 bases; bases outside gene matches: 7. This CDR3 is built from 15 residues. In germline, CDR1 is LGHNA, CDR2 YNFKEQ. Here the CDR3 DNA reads TGTGCCAGCAGCCACCCGGGACTAGACGGCTACGAGCAGTACTTC. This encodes CASSHPGLDGYEQYF.

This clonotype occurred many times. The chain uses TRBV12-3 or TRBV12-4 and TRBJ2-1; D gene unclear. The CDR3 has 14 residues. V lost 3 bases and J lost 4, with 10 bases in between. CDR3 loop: CASSFQGLYNEQFF. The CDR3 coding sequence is TGTGCCAGCAGTTTCCAAGGTCTATACAATGAGCAGTTCTTC.

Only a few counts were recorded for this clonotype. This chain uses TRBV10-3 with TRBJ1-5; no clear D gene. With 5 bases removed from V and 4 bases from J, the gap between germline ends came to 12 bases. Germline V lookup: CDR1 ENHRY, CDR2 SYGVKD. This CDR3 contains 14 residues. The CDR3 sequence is CAISTSGGNQPQHF. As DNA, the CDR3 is TGTGCCATCAGTACCAGCGGCGGGAATCAGCCCCAGCATTTT.

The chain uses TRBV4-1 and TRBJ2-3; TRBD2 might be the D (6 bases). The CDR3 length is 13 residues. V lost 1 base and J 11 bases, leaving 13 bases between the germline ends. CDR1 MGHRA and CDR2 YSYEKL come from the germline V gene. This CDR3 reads CASSQVLGGRQYF. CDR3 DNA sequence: TGCGCCAGCAGCCAAGTTTTGGGGGGAAGGCAGTATTTT.

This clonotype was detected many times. The CDR3 nucleotides are TGTGCCAGCAGCCCAACCCGAAAGACAGGGCAGAACAATGAGCAGTTCTTC. Translation gives CASSPTRKTGQNNEQFF. This chain connects TRBV11-2 to TRBJ2-1; TRBD1 matches 7 bases. The germline CDR1 and CDR2 sequences are SGHAT and FQNNGV. This CDR3 is built from 17 residues. V shed 5 bases and J 5 bases; nucleotides not matched to a gene: 15.

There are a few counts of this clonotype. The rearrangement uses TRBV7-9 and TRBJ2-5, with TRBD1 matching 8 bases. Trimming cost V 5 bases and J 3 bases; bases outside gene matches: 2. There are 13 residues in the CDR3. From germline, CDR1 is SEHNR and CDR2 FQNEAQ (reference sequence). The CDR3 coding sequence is TGTGCCAGCAGCGCACAGGGGGAAGAGACCCAGTACTTC. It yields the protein CASSAQGEETQYF. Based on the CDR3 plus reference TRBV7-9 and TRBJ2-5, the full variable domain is DTGVSQNPRHKITKRGQNVTFRCDPISEHNRLYWYRQTLGQGPEFLTYFQNEAQLEKSRLLSDRFSAERPKGSFSTLEIQRTEQGDSAMYLCASSAQGEETQYFGPGTRLLVL.

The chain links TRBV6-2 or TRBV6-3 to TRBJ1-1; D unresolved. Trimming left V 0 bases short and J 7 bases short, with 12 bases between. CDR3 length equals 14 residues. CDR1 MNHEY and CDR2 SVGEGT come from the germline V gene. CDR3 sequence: CASSYSRRIVEAFF. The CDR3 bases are TGTGCCAGCAGTTACTCAAGACGGATTGTTGAAGCTTTCTTT.

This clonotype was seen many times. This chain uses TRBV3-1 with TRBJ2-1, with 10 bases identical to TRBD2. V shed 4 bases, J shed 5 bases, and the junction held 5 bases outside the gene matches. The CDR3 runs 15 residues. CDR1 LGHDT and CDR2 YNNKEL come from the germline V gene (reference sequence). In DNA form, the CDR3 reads TGTGCCAGCAGCCTCGGGACTAGCGAAAACAATGAGCAGTTCTTC. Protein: CASSLGTSENNEQFF.

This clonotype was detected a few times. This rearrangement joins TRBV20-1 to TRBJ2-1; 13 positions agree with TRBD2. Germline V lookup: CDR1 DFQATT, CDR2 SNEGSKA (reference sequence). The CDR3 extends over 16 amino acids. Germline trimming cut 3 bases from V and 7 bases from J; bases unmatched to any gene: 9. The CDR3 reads CSARGGGLAGFNEQFF. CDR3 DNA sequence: TGCAGTGCTAGGGGCGGGGGACTAGCGGGATTTAATGAGCAGTTCTTC.

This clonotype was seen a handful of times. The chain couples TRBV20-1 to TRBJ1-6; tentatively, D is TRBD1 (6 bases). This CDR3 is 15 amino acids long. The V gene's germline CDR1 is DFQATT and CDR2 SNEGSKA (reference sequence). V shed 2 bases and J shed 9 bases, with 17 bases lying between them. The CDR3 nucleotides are TGCAGTGCTAGACAAGAGACAGGATTCCCTTCACCCCTCCACTTT. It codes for CSARQETGFPSPLHF.

CDR3 loop: CASSVVNIQYF. The CDR3 DNA follows: TGTGCCAGCAGTGTTGTAAACATTCAGTACTTC. The V gene is TRBV2, the J gene TRBJ2-4, with D hard to call. The CDR3 covers 11 residues. In germline, CDR1 is SNHLY, CDR2 FYNNEI. Trimming removed 4 bases from V and 6 bases from J, with 4 bases in between.

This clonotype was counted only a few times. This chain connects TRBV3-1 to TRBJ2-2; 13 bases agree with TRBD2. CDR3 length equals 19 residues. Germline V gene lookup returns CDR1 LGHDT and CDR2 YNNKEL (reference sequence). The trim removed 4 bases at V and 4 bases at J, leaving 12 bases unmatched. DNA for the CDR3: TGTGCCAGCAGCCCCATCTGGAAGACTAGCGGGGGGATCACCGGGGAGCTGTTTTTT. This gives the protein CASSPIWKTSGGITGELFF. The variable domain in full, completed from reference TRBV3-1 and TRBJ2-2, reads DTAVSQTPKYLVTQMGNDKSIKCEQNLGHDTMYWYKQDSKKFLKIMFSYNNKELIINETVPNRFSPKSPDKAHLNLHINSLELGDSAVYFCASSPIWKTSGGITGELFFGEGSRLTVL.